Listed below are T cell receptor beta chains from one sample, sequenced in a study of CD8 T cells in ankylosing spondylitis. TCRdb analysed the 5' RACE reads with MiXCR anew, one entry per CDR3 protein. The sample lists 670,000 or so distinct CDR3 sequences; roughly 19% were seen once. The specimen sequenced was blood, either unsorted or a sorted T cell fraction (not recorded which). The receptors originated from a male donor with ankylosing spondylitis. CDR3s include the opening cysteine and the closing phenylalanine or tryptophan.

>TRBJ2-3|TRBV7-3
CASSELAGGQNTQYF
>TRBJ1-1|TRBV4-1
CASSPGAGTTEAFF
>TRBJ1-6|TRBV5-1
CASSLAGGIKNSPLHF
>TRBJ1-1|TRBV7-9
CASRPGGAWTEAFF
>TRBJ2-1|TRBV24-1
CATSDLRYRYNEQFF
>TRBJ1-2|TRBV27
CASSRGGLLGGYTF
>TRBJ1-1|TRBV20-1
CSARGTRGTEAFF
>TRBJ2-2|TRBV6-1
CASRARQQPGELFF
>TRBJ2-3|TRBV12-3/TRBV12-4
CASRQGGDTQYF
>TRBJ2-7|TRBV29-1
CSVEDGKETYEQYF
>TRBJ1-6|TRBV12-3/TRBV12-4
CASSPFSGALHF
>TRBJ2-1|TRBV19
CASSKAGAIKDNEQFF
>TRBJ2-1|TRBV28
CASSSTGTPPAEQFF
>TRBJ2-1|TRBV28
CASSFFWTSGANEQFF
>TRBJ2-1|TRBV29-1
CSVDGAPGGRYNEQFF
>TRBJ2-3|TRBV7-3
CASSLSGQGVMAQYF
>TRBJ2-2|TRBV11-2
CASSQRTANTGELFF
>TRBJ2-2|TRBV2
CASSLSGRANTGELFF
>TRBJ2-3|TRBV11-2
CASSLGEVLFTDTQYF
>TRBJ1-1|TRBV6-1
CASSYNRANTEAFF
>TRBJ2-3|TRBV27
CASSLLTTDTQYF
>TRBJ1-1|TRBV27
CASRDPSRELPEAFF
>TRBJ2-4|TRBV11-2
CASSLLGLAKNIQYF
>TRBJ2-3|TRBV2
CASLGFTDTQYF
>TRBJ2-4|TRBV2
CASTTGTGLAKNIQYF
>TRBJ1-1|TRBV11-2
CASSLPPRGTEAFF
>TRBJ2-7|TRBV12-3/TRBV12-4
CASSPVGHSYEQYF
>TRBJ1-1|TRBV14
CASSQKPTWGDTEAFF
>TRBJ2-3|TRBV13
CASSLVQITDTQYF
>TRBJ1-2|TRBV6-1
CASSRPGQGAYGYTF
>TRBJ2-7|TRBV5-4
CASSLRTGLSEQYF
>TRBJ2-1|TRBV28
CASKAGGFYNEQFF
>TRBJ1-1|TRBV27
CASTTWATGNTEAFF
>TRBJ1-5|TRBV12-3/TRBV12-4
CASSLGSTSQPQHF
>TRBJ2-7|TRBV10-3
CAISRLAGSTYEQYF
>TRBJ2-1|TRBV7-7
CASSQLAGGGYEQFF
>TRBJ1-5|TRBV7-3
CASSSASDQPQHF
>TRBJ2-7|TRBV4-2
CASSQDRSSAPYEQYF
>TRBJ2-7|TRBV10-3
CAISRTGGPGHEQYF
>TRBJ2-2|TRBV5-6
CASSILPLGQLFF
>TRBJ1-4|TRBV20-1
CSARDLTGGFNEKLFF
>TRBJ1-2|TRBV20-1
CSARDRGGENYGYTF
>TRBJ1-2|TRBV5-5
CASSLSEYGYTF
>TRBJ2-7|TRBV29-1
CSVVIHPRPYEQYF
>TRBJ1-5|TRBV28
CASSRSPGTQPQHF
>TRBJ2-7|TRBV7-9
CASSPPAGVSYEQYF